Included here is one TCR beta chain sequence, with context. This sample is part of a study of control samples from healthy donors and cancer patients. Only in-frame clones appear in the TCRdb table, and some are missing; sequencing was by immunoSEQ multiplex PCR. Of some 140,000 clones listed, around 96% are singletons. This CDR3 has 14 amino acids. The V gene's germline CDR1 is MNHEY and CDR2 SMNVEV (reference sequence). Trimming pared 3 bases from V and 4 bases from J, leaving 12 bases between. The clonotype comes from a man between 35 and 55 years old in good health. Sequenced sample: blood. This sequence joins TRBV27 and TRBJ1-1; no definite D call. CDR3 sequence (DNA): TGTGCCAGCAGTTTTACCACGGGCAGCACTGAAGCTTTCTTT. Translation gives CASSFTTGSTEAFF.